This TCR beta chain came from a study of lymphopenia after photon versus proton radiotherapy. Trimming cost V 3 bases and J 3 bases; bases outside gene matches: 4. Germline V CDR1 and CDR2: LGHNA, YSLEER. The CDR3 is 15 residues long. TCRdb keeps only in-frame clones here, not all; method: immunoSEQ multiplex PCR. The data show 28,000 or so clones, roughly 85% seen once. General study findings and limits: Survival link was tested only in deceased patients; proton benefit remains a possibility. Oligoclonal CD8+ Temra expansion after nadir drove photon patients' diversity drop.

Worth noting for this clone: Its antigen is currently unknown.

The J gene is TRBJ2-1, the V gene TRBV4-3, with 8 nucleotides matching TRBD2. The sample in question was peripheral blood, obtained from a patient treated with photon-based radiotherapy. This sequence originates from a man aged 30 to 45 with gastric cancer. CDR3 sequence: CASSHTLADYNEQFF. For the CDR3, the DNA is TGCGCCAGCAGCCATACACTAGCGGACTACAATGAGCAGTTCTTC.